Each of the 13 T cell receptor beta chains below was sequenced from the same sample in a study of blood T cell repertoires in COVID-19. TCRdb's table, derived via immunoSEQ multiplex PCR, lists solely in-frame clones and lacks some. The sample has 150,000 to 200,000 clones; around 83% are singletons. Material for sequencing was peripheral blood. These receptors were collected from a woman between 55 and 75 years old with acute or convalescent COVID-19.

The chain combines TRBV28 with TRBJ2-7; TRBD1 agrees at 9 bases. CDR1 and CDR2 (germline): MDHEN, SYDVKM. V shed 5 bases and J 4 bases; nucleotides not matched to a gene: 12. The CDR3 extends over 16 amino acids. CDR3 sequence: CASSAIGTGTTYEQYF. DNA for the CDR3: TGTGCCAGCAGTGCCATCGGGACAGGGACGACTTACGAGCAGTACTTC.

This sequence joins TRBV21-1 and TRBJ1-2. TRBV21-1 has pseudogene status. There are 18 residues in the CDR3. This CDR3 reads CASRNTDWGDKANYGYTF. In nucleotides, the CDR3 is TGTGCCAGCAGGAATACCGATTGGGGAGATAAAGCTAACTATGGCTACACCTTC.

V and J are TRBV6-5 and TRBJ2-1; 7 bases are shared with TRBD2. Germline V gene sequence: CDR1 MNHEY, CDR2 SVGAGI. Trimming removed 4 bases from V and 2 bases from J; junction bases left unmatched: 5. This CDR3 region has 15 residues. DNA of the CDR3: TGTGCCAGCAGTTTAGGACTAGAGGCCTACAATGAGCAGTTCTTC. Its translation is CASSLGLEAYNEQFF.

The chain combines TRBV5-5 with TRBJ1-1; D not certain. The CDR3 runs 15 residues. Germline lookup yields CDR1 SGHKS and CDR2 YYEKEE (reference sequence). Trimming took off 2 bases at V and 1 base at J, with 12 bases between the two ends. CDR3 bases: TGTGCCAGCAGCTTTCGTGCGCAGGCGAACACTGAAGCTTTCTTT. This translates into CASSFRAQANTEAFF.

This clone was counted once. The CDR3 sequence: CSASRAGGSYNSPLHF. The CDR3 DNA reads TGCAGTGCTAGTCGGGCAGGGGGCTCCTATAATTCACCCCTCCACTTT. This rearrangement joins TRBV20-1 to TRBJ1-6; TRBD1 aligns across 7 bases. J gave up 0 bases and V 3 bases, and 5 bases lay outside the gene matches. Germline CDR1 reads DFQATT; CDR2 reads SNEGSKA (reference sequence). The CDR3 covers 16 residues.

CDR3 nucleotides: TGTGCCAGCAGCCAAGAGAGACTAGCGGGTCTGAATGAGCAGTTCTTC. This gives the protein CASSQERLAGLNEQFF. The chain carries TRBV14 and TRBJ2-1; 10 bases fit TRBD2. The V and J ends lost 0 bases and 7 bases, in that order; junction bases with no gene match: 6. Germline CDR1 and CDR2: SGHDN and FVKESK. The CDR3 has 16 amino acids.

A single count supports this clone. CDR3 nucleotides: TGTGCCAGTACCCTTTCCCCTTATCGCTACACCTTC. Amino acids: CASTLSPYRYTF. The V call is TRBV19, the J call TRBJ1-2; D remains ambiguous. The germline V gene has CDR1 LNHDA and CDR2 SQIVND (reference sequence). V was clipped by 7 bases and J by 9 bases, with 15 bases between them. This CDR3 comprises 12 residues.

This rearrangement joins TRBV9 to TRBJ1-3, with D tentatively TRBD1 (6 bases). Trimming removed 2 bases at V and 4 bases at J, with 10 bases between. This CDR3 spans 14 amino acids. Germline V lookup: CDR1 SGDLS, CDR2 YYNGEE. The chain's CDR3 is CASSVGGAGNTIYF. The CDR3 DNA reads TGTGCCAGCAGCGTCGGGGGGGCAGGAAACACCATATATTTT.

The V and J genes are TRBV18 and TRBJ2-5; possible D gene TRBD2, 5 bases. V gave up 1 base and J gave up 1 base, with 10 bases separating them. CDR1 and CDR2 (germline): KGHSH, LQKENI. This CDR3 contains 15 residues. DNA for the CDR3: TGTGCCAGCTCACCACAAGGACTGGCCCAAGAGACCCAGTACTTC. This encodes CASSPQGLAQETQYF.

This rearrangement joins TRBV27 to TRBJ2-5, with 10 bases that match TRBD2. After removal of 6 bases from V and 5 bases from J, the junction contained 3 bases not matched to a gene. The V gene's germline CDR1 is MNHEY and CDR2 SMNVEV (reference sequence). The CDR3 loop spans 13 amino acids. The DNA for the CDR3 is TGTGCCAGCAGGCCTAGCGGGAGCGAGACCCAGTACTTC. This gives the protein CASRPSGSETQYF.

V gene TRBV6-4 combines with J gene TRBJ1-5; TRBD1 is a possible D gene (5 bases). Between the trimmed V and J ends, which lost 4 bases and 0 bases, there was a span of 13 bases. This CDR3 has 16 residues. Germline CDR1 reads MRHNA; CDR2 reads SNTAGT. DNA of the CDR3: TGTGCCAGCAGTGGGCGACAGAGCTATAGCAATCAGCCCCAGCATTTT. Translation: CASSGRQSYSNQPQHF.

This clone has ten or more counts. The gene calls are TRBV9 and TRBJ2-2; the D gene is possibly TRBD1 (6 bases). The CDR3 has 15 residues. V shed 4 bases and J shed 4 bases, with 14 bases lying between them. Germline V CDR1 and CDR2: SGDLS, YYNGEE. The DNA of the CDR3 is TGTGCCAGCAGCAGAGCACAGGGATCCACCGGGGAGCTGTTTTTT. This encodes CASSRAQGSTGELFF. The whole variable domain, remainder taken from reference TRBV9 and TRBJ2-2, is DSGVTQTPKHLITATGQRVTLRCSPRSGDLSVYWYQQSLDQGLQFLIQYYNGEERAKGNILERFSAQQFPDLHSELNLSSLELGDSALYFCASSRAQGSTGELFFGEGSRLTVL.

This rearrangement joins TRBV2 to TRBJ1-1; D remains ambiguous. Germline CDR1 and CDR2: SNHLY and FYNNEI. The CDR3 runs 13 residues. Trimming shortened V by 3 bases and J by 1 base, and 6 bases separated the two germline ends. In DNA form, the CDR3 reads TGTGCCAGCAGTGAGGACTGGAACACTGAAGCTTTCTTT. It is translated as CASSEDWNTEAFF.